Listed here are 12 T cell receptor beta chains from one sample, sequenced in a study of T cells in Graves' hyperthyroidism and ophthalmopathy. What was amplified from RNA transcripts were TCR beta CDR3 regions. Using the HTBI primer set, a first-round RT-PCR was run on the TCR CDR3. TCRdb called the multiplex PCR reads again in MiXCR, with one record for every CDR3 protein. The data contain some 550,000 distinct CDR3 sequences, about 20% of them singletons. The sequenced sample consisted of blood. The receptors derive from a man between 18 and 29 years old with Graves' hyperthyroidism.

The DNA for the CDR3 is TGCAGCGTCCTAAACCGGGACAGGGTAAACTATGGCTACACCTTC. It specifies CSVLNRDRVNYGYTF. J is TRBJ1-2 and V is TRBV29-1; 9 bases map to TRBD1. The CDR3 is 15 amino acids. V lost 6 bases to trimming and J lost 2 bases; unmatched junction nucleotides: 10. The germline CDR1 and CDR2 sequences are SQVTM and ANQGSEA.

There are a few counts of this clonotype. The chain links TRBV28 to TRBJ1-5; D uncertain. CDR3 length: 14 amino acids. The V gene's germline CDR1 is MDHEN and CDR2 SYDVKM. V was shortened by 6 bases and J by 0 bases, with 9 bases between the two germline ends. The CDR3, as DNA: TGTGCCAGCAGAGGGCCTTATAGCAATCAGCCCCAGCATTTT. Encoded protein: CASRGPYSNQPQHF.

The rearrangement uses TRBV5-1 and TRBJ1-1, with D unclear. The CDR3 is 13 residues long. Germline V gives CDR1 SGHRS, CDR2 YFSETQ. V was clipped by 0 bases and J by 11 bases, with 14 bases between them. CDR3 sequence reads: CASSLGDRQSAFF. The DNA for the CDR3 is TGCGCCAGCAGCTTGGGTGACCGCCAGTCCGCTTTCTTT.

CDR3 sequence reads: CASSRRAGGSGGELFF. The CDR3, as DNA: TGTGCCAGCAGTCGTCGGGCAGGGGGCTCAGGAGGGGAGCTGTTTTTT. The rearrangement uses TRBV6-1 and TRBJ2-2; TRBD1 matches 8 bases. CDR1 and CDR2 (germline): MNHNS, SASEGT. The length of the CDR3 is 16 residues. J was trimmed by 8 bases and V by 5 bases; bases with no gene match: 13.

The CDR3 loop is CASSTGQAENQPQHF. The CDR3 DNA reads TGTGCCAGCAGTACGGGACAGGCCGAGAATCAGCCCCAGCATTTT. The V call is TRBV6-1, the J call TRBJ1-5; 8 nucleotides line up with TRBD1. CDR1 and CDR2 (germline): MNHNS, SASEGT. This CDR3 has 15 residues. J lost 4 bases, V lost 5 bases, and 7 bases had no gene match.

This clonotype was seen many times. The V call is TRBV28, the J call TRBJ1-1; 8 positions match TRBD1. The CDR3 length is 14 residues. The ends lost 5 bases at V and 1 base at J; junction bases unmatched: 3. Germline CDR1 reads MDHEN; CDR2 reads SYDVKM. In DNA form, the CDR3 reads TGTGCCAGCAGTGTGACAGGGGAGAACACTGAAGCTTTCTTT. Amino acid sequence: CASSVTGENTEAFF.

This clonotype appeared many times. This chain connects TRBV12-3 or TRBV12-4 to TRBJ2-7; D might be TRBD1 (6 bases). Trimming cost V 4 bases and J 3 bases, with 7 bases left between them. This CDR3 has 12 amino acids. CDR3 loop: CASSSQGYEQYF. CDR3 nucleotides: TGTGCCAGCAGTTCACAGGGCTACGAGCAGTACTTC.

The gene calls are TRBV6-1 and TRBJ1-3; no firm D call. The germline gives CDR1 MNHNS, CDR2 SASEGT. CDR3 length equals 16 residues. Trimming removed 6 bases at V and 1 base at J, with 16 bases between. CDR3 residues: CASRMAGVASGNTIYF. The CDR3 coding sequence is TGTGCCAGCAGGATGGCCGGGGTAGCGTCTGGAAACACCATATATTTT.

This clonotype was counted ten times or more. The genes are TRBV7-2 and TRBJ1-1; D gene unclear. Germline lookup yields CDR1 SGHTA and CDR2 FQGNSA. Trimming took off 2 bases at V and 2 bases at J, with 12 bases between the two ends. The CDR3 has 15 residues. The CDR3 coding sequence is TGTGCCAGCAGCTTATGGCTAACAGCAAACACTGAAGCTTTCTTT. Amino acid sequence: CASSLWLTANTEAFF.

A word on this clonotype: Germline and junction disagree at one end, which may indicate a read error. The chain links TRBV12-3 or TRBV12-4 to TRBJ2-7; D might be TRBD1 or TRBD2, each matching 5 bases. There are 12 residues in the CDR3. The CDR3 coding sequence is TGTGCCAGCAGCCTTCGGGGCTACGATCAGTACTTC. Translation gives CASSLRGYDQYF.

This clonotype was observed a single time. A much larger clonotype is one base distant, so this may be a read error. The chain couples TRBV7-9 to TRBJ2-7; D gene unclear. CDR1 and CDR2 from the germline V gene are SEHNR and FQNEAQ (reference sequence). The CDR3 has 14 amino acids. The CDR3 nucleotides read TGTGCCATCAGCTCCAAGGACCGAGCTTTTGAGCAGTACTTC. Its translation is CAISSKDRAFEQYF. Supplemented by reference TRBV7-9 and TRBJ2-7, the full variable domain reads DTGVSQNPRHKITKRGQNVTFRCDPISEHNRLYWYRQTLGQGPEFLTYFQNEAQLEKSRLLSDRFSAERPKGSFSTLEIQRTEQGDSAMYLCAISSKDRAFEQYFGPGTRLTVT.

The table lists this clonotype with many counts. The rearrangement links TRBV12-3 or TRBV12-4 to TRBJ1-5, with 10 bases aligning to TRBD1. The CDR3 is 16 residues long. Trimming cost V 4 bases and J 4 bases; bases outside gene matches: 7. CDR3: CASSSGWTGGNQPQHF. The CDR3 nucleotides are TGTGCCAGCAGTTCAGGATGGACAGGGGGGAATCAGCCCCAGCATTTT.